The text below deals with one TCR beta chain. This clone was seen only once. This receptor's antigen is unknown. Base-call qualities are not available, and no considerably larger clone is one nucleotide away. V drops 1 base and J drops 6 bases, leaving 13 bases in between. Reading from cysteine to phenylalanine, the CDR3 counts 14 amino acids. This entry keeps only the CDR3 DNA: 42 bases, framed from base 1. Reading the germline V gene (reference sequence) gives CDR1 GTSNPN and CDR2 SVGIG. The data belong to a study of blood T cell repertoires in COVID-19 (dated by TCRdb to 2020 to 2021). As for the study more broadly: Samples covering the acute and convalescent phases of COVID-19 were provided by collaborators in the United States, Italy and Spain. The material from the prospective study consisted of cDNA or gDNA derived from T cells, B-cell-depleted T cells, or PBMCs. Where available, HLA class I and class II types were obtained from metadata supplied by the sample provider rather than from assay-based typing. Samples came from the ongoing ImmuneRACE study (first 160 participants) plus 1,254 subjects from 6 global collaborators. The sample metadata nearly always contained a de-identified subject ID, COVID-19 status, age in years and sex. Deeply sampled blood TCRbeta repertoires from subjects exposed to, actively infected with, or recovered from COVID-19 were included in the dataset. A freely available public database, intended as a resource for researchers studying the immune response to SARS-CoV-2, is where the repertoires were released.

Collaborating institutions collected whole blood in K2EDTA tubes following their own protocols. For TCRbeta analysis, collaborator samples were shipped as frozen whole blood, as isolated PBMCs, or as DNA extracted from either sample type. The paper as a whole reports these results and caveats: How much clinical and demographic metadata was included differed by source and by participant, and the metadata was provided uncurated.

TCRbeta CDR3 regions were amplified from genomic DNA by means of the immunoSEQ Assay, a bias-controlled multiplex PCR. The published analysis was carried out like this. Nucleated cell counts per sample were estimated from amplification of reference gene primers within the assay. To quantify the absolute abundance of each unique TCRbeta CDR3 rearrangement, sequence reads were collapsed and filtered. For each sample, productive Simpson clonality was calculated by taking the square root of Simpson's diversity index across productive rearrangements. The table was pulled from immuneACCESS by TCRdb, which kept in-frame rearrangements only. Such tables lose some clones; where checked, under half of the loss comes from unresolved V genes, and the rest has no known cause. V and J calls and clone size follow that table, whereas D and trimming were derived from the DNA. The sample contains roughly 210,000 clones, around 89% of them found a single time. The ten largest clones represent approximately 1.6% of the sample.

The sample comprised peripheral blood. The sequence is built from TRBV30 and TRBJ1-5; TRBD1 is possibly the D segment (6 matching bases). The receptor's source is a man aged 65 to 85 with acute or convalescent COVID-19. The CDR3 reads as follows: CAWSEGVEGQPQHF. The DNA sequence is given as TGTGCCTGGAGTGAGGGGGTTGAGGGTCAGCCCCAGCATTTT.